One sample yielded the 18 T cell receptor beta chains listed below, sequenced in a study of cytomegalovirus exposure and HLA in healthy donors. Profiled with immunoSEQ multiplex PCR; TCRdb holds only in-frame clones, not every one. The profile shows tens of thousands of clones, around 90% of them singletons. The sequenced sample consisted of PBMCs. These receptors were obtained from a man aged 25-40 years in good health and CMV-seronegative.

The rearrangement links TRBV15 to TRBJ1-5, with 9 bases fitting TRBD1. The V gene's germline CDR1 is LNHNV and CDR2 YYDKDF (reference sequence). J was trimmed by 4 bases and V by 9 bases; bases with no gene match: 19. The CDR3 extends over 18 amino acids. In DNA, the CDR3 is TGTGCCACAAAGAGGGGACAGGGAGCCTACGTTGCGAATCAGCCCCAGCATTTT. It yields the protein CATKRGQGAYVANQPQHF.

The J gene is TRBJ2-5, the V gene TRBV5-1; 10 bases are a match to TRBD1. Germline V gene data show CDR1 as SGHRS and CDR2 as YFSETQ. Trimming removed 0 bases from V and 3 bases from J; junction bases left unmatched: 2. The CDR3 covers 15 residues. CDR3 protein: CASSLVGTGEETQYF. The CDR3 region has the DNA TGCGCCAGCAGCTTGGTTGGGACAGGGGAAGAGACCCAGTACTTC.

The rearrangement uses TRBV6-1 and TRBJ1-5; tentative D call: TRBD1 (5 bases). Germline V CDR1 and CDR2: MNHNS, SASEGT. This CDR3 comprises 15 residues. Trimming removed 4 bases from V and 0 bases from J, with 10 bases in between. CDR3 bases: TGTGCCAGCAGTGTGGCAGGGAATAGCAATCAGCCCCAGCATTTT. Protein sequence: CASSVAGNSNQPQHF.

This sequence joins TRBV5-5 and TRBJ2-7; perhaps TRBD2 as D (5 bases). CDR3 length: 15 residues. Trimming removed 9 bases at V and 2 bases at J, with 21 bases between. Per germline, CDR1 SGHKS and CDR2 YYEKEE (reference sequence). CDR3 residues: CATSPQKTGTYEQYF. The CDR3 DNA reads as TGTGCCACCTCCCCCCAGAAGACGGGGACCTACGAGCAGTACTTC.

The V and J genes are TRBV11-3 and TRBJ1-1, with a tentative D call TRBD1 (5 bases). Germline V gene sequence: CDR1 SGHNT, CDR2 YENEEA. The CDR3 runs to 14 residues. V was cut by 3 bases and J by 3 bases, with 11 bases left in between. The CDR3 loop reads CASSFQGPDTEAFF. DNA of the CDR3: TGTGCCAGCAGCTTCCAGGGTCCAGACACTGAAGCTTTCTTT.

The CDR3 here is CASSPINGVTDTQYF. CDR3 DNA sequence: TGTGCCAGCTCACCAATTAACGGGGTCACAGATACGCAGTATTTT. The chain is built from TRBV18 and TRBJ2-3; the D gene is possibly TRBD2 (5 bases). V dropped 2 bases and J dropped 2 bases, with 11 bases sitting between them. Germline V gene lookup returns CDR1 KGHSH and CDR2 LQKENI. The CDR3 has 15 amino acids.

The chain links TRBV18 to TRBJ2-7, with 13 bases aligning to TRBD2. V trimming: 8 bases; J trimming: 0 bases; junction bases outside the gene matches: 4. This CDR3 has 15 amino acids. Germline V gene data show CDR1 as KGHSH and CDR2 as LQKENI. CDR3 residues: CASATSGGSSYEQYF. CDR3 nucleotides: TGTGCCAGCGCGACTAGCGGGGGGAGCTCCTACGAGCAGTACTTC.

This clone was observed a single time. The chain couples TRBV7-2 to TRBJ2-3; D call uncertain. Between the trimmed V and J ends, which lost 3 bases and 5 bases, there was a span of 6 bases. CDR1 and CDR2 (germline): SGHTA, FQGNSA. This CDR3 is 12 amino acids long. CDR3: CASSFYGDTQYF. For the CDR3, the DNA is TGTGCCAGCAGCTTCTATGGAGATACGCAGTATTTT.

CDR3 region: CASSQDRTGGTGELFF. DNA for the CDR3: TGCGCCAGCAGCCAAGATCGAACAGGGGGCACCGGGGAGCTGTTTTTT. This chain connects TRBV4-1 to TRBJ2-2, with 8 bases fitting TRBD1. CDR3 size: 16 residues. Trimming took 0 bases from V and 4 from J; bases not matched to a gene: 4. Germline CDR1 and CDR2: MGHRA and YSYEKL.

The chain has TRBV6-5 and TRBJ1-5; no definite D call. This CDR3 is built from 15 residues. In germline, CDR1 is MNHEY, CDR2 SVGAGI. V was clipped by 0 bases and J by 2 bases, with 8 bases between them. For the CDR3, the DNA is TGTGCCAGCAGTTACTCGAATCAGGGCAATCAGCCCCAGCATTTT. Amino acids: CASSYSNQGNQPQHF.

V and J are TRBV4-1 and TRBJ1-1, with D maybe TRBD1 (6 bases). CDR3 length: 14 residues. The V end was cut by 8 bases, the J end by 3 bases, with 16 bases between. Germline assignment: CDR1 MGHRA and CDR2 YSYEKL. CDR3 in amino acids: CASGIDRSDTEAFF. The CDR3 bases are TGCGCCAGCGGTATCGACAGGTCGGACACTGAAGCTTTCTTT.

V and J are TRBV27 and TRBJ2-1; 13 bases map to TRBD2. The CDR3 length is 17 residues. The trim removed 5 bases at V and 4 bases at J, leaving 8 bases unmatched. CDR1 is MNHEY, CDR2 SMNVEV, per germline (reference sequence). Here the CDR3 reads CASSLARTSGGYNEQFF. The CDR3 nucleotides are TGTGCCAGCAGTCTTGCGCGGACTAGCGGGGGATACAATGAGCAGTTCTTC.

The J gene is TRBJ2-3, the V gene TRBV7-3; TRBD2 matches 12 bases. Germline-derived CDR1 and CDR2 are SGHTA and FQGTGA. V trimming: 5 bases; J trimming: 8 bases; junction bases outside the gene matches: 2. The CDR3 totals 13 residues. CDR3 loop: CASSGLAGSTQYF. The DNA for the CDR3 is TGTGCCAGCAGCGGACTAGCGGGAAGTACGCAGTATTTT.

The rearrangement joins TRBV11-2 to TRBJ1-5; 7 bases fit TRBD1. V gave up 5 bases and J gave up 1 base; unmatched junction bases: 5. CDR1 and CDR2 (germline): SGHAT, FQNNGV. This CDR3 has 15 residues. The CDR3 spells CASSQQGLSNQPQHF. Written as DNA, the CDR3 is TGTGCCAGCAGCCAACAGGGGTTAAGCAATCAGCCCCAGCATTTT.

V is TRBV6-1 and J is TRBJ2-2; 8 nucleotides line up with TRBD2. The V and J ends lost 10 bases and 6 bases, in that order; junction bases with no gene match: 7. The CDR3 covers 13 residues. The germline V gene has CDR1 MNHNS and CDR2 SASEGT. Here the CDR3 reads CATDRREAGELFF. The CDR3, as DNA: TGTGCCACAGACAGGCGGGAGGCCGGGGAGCTGTTTTTT.

The rearrangement joins TRBV6-4 to TRBJ2-1, with 7 bases aligning to TRBD1. The V gene's germline CDR1 is MRHNA and CDR2 SNTAGT. This CDR3 region has 15 residues. The junction had 4 bases not matched to a gene; V was cut back by 5 bases and J by 0 bases. The CDR3 here is CASSTQGHSYNEQFF. In DNA form, the CDR3 reads TGTGCCAGCAGTACACAGGGGCACTCCTACAATGAGCAGTTCTTC.

This clone was seen a handful of times. J is TRBJ1-2 and V is TRBV6-5, with 7 nucleotides matching TRBD1. Trimming removed 7 bases from V and 2 bases from J; junction bases left unmatched: 4. Per the germline V gene, CDR1 is MNHEY and CDR2 is SVGAGI. CDR3 length: 13 amino acids. This CDR3 is CASKDRENYGYTF. DNA for the CDR3: TGTGCCAGCAAAGACAGGGAGAACTATGGCTACACCTTC.

The chain has TRBV4-1 and TRBJ2-7, with 16 bases matching TRBD2. J lost 3 bases, V lost 3 bases, and 8 bases had no gene match. CDR3 length: 18 amino acids. CDR1 and CDR2 (germline): MGHRA, YSYEKL. The CDR3 DNA is TGCGCCAGCAGCCAGTCACCAGGGACTAGCGGGAGGGTCTACGAGCAGTACTTC. Protein: CASSQSPGTSGRVYEQYF.